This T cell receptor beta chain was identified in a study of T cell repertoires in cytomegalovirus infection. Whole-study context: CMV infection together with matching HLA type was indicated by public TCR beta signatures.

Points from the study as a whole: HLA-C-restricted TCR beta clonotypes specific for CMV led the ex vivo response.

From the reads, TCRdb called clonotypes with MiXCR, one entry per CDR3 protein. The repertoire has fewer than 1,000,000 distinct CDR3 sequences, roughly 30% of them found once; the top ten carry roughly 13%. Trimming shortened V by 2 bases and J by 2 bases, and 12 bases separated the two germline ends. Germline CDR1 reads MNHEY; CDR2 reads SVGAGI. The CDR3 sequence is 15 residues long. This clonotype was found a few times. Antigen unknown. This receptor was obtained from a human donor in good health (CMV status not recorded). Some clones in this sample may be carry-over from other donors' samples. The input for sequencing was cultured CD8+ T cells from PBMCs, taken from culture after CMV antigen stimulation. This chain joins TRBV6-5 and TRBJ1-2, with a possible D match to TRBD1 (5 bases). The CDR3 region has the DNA TGTGCCAGCAGTTACCGAGGGGATTCGAACTATGGCTACACCTTC. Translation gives CASSYRGDSNYGYTF.